This T cell receptor (beta chain) is from a study of blood T cells in healthy people across ages. Russia was home to the donors, healthy Caucasian individuals aged roughly 6 to 100. Regarding the study as a whole: Among long-lived donors, naive CD4+ cells were more numerous and diversity higher than in aged donors. Naive T cell percentage by flow cytometry tracked strongly with beta diversity.

It was with a sample-barcoded 5' primer and a J-beta primer mix that a second PCR of roughly 7 to 12 cycles was run. A template-switch adaptor with 12 random nucleotides tagged each cDNA molecule. TCRdb re-derived calls from the 5' RACE reads in MiXCR, one entry per CDR3 protein. The sample comprises almost 800,000 distinct CDR3 sequences, 55% to 75% of which are singletons, and approximately 23% rests with the top ten. As regards this clonotype: Its antigen is unidentified. A much larger clone differs by one base, so this may be a read error.

CDR1 and CDR2 (germline): ENHRY, SYGVKD. The CDR3 totals 14 residues. J was trimmed by 5 bases and V by 11 bases; bases with no gene match: 6. This chain links TRBV10-3 with TRBJ2-1, with 13 positions matching TRBD2. Sequencing was done on a sample of blood. This TCR derives from a man aged 25-45 years in good health. The CDR3 sequence is CAVSGTSGDNEQFF. CDR3 sequence (DNA): TGTGCCGTTTCCGGGACTAGCGGGGACAATGAGCAGTTCTTC.